The rows below give T cell receptor beta chains drawn from one sample of a study of blood T cell repertoires in COVID-19. Libraries were prepared by immunoSEQ multiplex PCR; TCRdb keeps only in-frame clonotypes and omits some of them. Of about 46,000 clones in the sample, 80% to 90% were seen once. Specimen: peripheral blood. All receptors come from a human donor in a cohort sampled during active COVID-19. The donor label of this sample is uncertain. Each CDR3 is given without its conserved first and last residue. Clone size is not always given. Where it is, it says once, few, many or a class for expanded clones.

length,size,J,V,CDR3
10,NA,TRBJ2-1,TRBV18,ASSPEGYEQF
13,NA,TRBJ1-4,TRBV27,ASSLVTGVGEKLF
12,once,TRBJ2-7,TRBV6-5,ASNLGTGPYEQY
13,few,TRBJ1-5,TRBV10-3,AISESGGPNQPQH
14,NA,TRBJ1-1,TRBV5-1,ASSLAVVSGNTEAF
14,NA,TRBJ1-6,TRBV3-1/TRBV3-2,ASSQVGQVRDSPLH
12,NA,TRBJ2-5,TRBV30,AWRVGQAKETQY
11,NA,TRBJ2-7,TRBV28,ASSGAGAYEQY
12,NA,TRBJ2-7,TRBV27,ASSRTGTGSEQY
17,NA,TRBJ2-1,TRBV7-9,ASSRGNSGGQKTYNEQF
15,NA,TRBJ1-3,TRBV7-9,ASSLAPGQGIRNTIY
13,few,TRBJ2-5,TRBV7-2,ASSKGQGAWETQY
14,few,TRBJ2-1,TRBV4-1,ASSQGLAMGSNEQF
9,NA,TRBJ1-1,TRBV25-1,ASSELGAAF
10,NA,TRBJ1-2,TRBV5-6,ASSLDREGYT
16,NA,TRBJ1-2,TRBV4-1,ASSHQTSRDRGFYGYT
10,NA,TRBJ1-2,TRBV6-2/TRBV6-3,ASSATEYGYT
11,NA,TRBJ1-5,TRBV12-3/TRBV12-4,ASSLSGSQPQH
16,NA,TRBJ2-7,TRBV21-1,ASSNGGHRTGGRYEQY
14,NA,TRBJ2-3,TRBV5-6,ASSLRRGVSTDTQY
12,NA,TRBJ1-1,TRBV28,ASRIAEGSTEAF
18,NA,TRBJ2-6,TRBV19,ASSITPRQGIPTGANVLT
14,once,TRBJ1-1,TRBV11-2,ASSLRQVGVNTEAF
12,once,TRBJ1-6,TRBV6-5,ASTSSYYNSSLH
12,NA,TRBJ2-3,TRBV7-2,ASRGGIGTDTQY
13,NA,TRBJ1-1,TRBV6-5,ASSFASRGRIQAF
17,NA,TRBJ2-5,TRBV7-8,ASSPPGSGIPGVWETQY
11,NA,TRBJ2-2,TRBV29-1,SVVWRYTGELF
13,NA,TRBJ1-1,TRBV5-8,ASTRGLRQNTEAF
11,few,TRBJ1-5,TRBV6-1,ASSDGSNQPQH
13,NA,TRBJ2-1,TRBV13,ASSSGLAGDNEQF
12,NA,TRBJ1-4,TRBV2,ASIQALGGEKLF
12,once,TRBJ1-1,TRBV5-6,ASTSRTGWTEAF
13,few,TRBJ1-5,TRBV19,ASSMEGVSNQPQH
13,NA,TRBJ2-7,TRBV3-1/TRBV3-2,ASSFQPERSYEQY
15,NA,TRBJ1-2,TRBV11-2,ASSLDEVRGALSIYT
14,NA,TRBJ2-5,TRBV7-9,ASSLGQGEIGETQY
12,NA,TRBJ1-2,TRBV4-1,ASSRGEQGYGYT
13,NA,TRBJ1-5,TRBV19,ASSINSPALGPQH
12,NA,TRBJ2-5,TRBV7-8,ASSLSGGSETQY
14,NA,TRBJ1-3,TRBV11-2,ASRDRGTEAGNTIY
12,NA,TRBJ1-1,TRBV7-2,ASSPRQGNTEAF
12,NA,TRBJ1-1,TRBV6-2/TRBV6-3,ASSYSSRGTEAF
14,NA,TRBJ2-3,TRBV27,ASSFSGTKHTDTQY
13,once,TRBJ2-7,TRBV7-2,ASSSTSGGPYEQY
17,NA,TRBJ2-1,TRBV19,ASSIEGGWRGGTYNEQF
13,once,TRBJ1-6,TRBV6-5,ASSPVTGGRSPLH
11,NA,TRBJ1-2,TRBV18,ASSPDRTYGYT
12,NA,TRBJ1-1,TRBV28,ASSLGQTNTEAF
13,NA,TRBJ1-5,TRBV6-5,ASSGHRGRNQPQH